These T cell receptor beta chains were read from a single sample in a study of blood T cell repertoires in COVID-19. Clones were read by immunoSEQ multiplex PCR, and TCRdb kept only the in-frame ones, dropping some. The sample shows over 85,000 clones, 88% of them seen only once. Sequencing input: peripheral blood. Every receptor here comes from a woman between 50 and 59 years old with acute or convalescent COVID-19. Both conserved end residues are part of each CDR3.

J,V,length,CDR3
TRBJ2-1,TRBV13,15,CASSPGLAGYNEQFF
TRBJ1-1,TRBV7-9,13,CASSFSGNTEAFF
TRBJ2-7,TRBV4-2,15,CASSTGTSAYYEQYF
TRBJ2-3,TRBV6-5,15,CASSYRQGVTDTQYF
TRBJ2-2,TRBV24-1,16,CATSAAGSWSAGELFF
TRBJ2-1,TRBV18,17,CASSRFRDSASYNEQFF
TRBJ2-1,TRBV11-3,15,CASSAPGSSYNEQFF
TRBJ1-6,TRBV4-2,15,CASSQDRQGNSPLHF
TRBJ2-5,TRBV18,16,CASCTSGRRNQETQYF
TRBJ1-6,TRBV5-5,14,CASSKDRQNSPLHF
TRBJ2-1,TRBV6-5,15,CASRVPGARDNEQFF
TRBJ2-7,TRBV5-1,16,CASSLPFDGGSYEQYF
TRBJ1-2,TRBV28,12,CATGQVLPGYTF
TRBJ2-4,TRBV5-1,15,CASSYGGTYQNIQYF
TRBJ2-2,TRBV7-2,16,CASSPTGTAFTGELFF
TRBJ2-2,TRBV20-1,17,CSASRSTRDWEAGELFF
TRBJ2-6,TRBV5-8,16,CASPPRALSGANVLTF
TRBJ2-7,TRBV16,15,CASSPQRPQIGEQYF
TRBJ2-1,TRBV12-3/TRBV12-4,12,CASSPINNEQFF
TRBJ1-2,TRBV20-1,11,CSASPVYGYTF
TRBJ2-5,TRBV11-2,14,CASSYMRQQETQYF
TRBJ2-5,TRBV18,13,CASSPGQTETQYF
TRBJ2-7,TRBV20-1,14,CSASGRDGGYEQYF
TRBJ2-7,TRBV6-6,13,CASSEGRPYEQYF
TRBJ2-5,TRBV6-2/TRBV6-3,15,CASSRGLAGGETQYF
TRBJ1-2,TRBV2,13,CASSERGAEGYTF
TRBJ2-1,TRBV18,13,CASSPAGVDEQFF
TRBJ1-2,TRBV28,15,CASRAPGQGANGYTF
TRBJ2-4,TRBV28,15,CASRPGQRISGIQYF
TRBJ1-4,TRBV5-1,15,CASSLGGGPNEKLFF
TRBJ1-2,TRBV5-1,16,CASSQNTGTGNYGYTF
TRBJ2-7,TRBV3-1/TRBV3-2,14,CASSQVAGTYEQYF
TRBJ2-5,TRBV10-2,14,CASSDNYRQETQYF
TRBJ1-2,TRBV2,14,CARKPPYRGDGYTF
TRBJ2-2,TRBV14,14,CASSQDRAVGELFF
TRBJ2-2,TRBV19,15,CASRVQGAHTGELFF